There are many counts of the clone carrying this T cell receptor beta chain. Antigen unknown. RNA transcripts yielded amplified TCR beta CDR3 regions. During a first-round RT-PCR of the TCR CDR3, the HTBI primer set was used. MiXCR, run by TCRdb on the multiplex PCR reads, gives a single entry per CDR3 protein. Among hundreds of thousands of distinct CDR3 sequences listed, roughly 14% were seen once. The sample comes from a study of T cells in Graves' hyperthyroidism and ophthalmopathy. The CDR3 extends over 17 amino acids. Trimming took off 2 bases at V and 10 bases at J, with 21 bases between the two ends. Germline V gives CDR1 MDHEN, CDR2 SYDVKM. Overall study results and limits: Most clonotypes that expanded in the thyroid above 0.001 also showed up in blood.

The rearrangement links TRBV28 to TRBJ1-6; D perhaps matches TRBD1 (5 bases). The TCR originated in a woman aged 30 to 39 with Graves' hyperthyroidism. Sequenced: blood. The CDR3 here is CASSLRTWGKENSPLHF. As DNA, the CDR3 is TGTGCCAGCAGTTTAAGGACGTGGGGCAAAGAGAACTCACCCCTCCACTTT.